This entry is about one T cell receptor (beta chain). Produced via immunoSEQ multiplex PCR; TCRdb's table is partial and in-frame only. The table shows about 66,000 clones, with around 94% occurring only once. These data belong to a study of technical replicates of blood from a handful of donors. There are 15 residues in the CDR3. Trimming shortened V by 5 bases and J by 5 bases, and 18 bases separated the two germline ends. Germline assignment: CDR1 SEHNR and CDR2 FQNEAQ (reference sequence). The sequencing sample was made of T cells isolated from PBMCs. This chain joins TRBV7-9 and TRBJ2-5; no clear D. This sequence was found in a human donor in good health. This CDR3 is CASSPPVSVMETQYF. CDR3 coding DNA: TGTGCCAGCAGCCCCCCGGTATCGGTGATGGAGACCCAGTACTTC. Variable domain in full (rest from reference TRBV7-9 and TRBJ2-5): DTGVSQNPRHKITKRGQNVTFRCDPISEHNRLYWYRQTLGQGPEFLTYFQNEAQLEKSRLLSDRFSAERPKGSFSTLEIQRTEQGDSAMYLCASSPPVSVMETQYFGPGTRLLVL.